These T cell receptor beta chains were read from a single sample in a study of blood T cell repertoires in COVID-19. Clones were read by immunoSEQ multiplex PCR, and TCRdb kept only the in-frame ones, dropping some. The top ten clones hold just over 2.5% of a sample with approximately 220,000 clones, approximately 86% of them seen once. The sample comprised PBMCs or T cells enriched from blood (not recorded which). All receptors derive from a woman aged 25-40 years with acute COVID-19. Each CDR3 is given with its conserved first and last residue. Fields, in order: D gene, J gene, V gene, clone size, CDR3 protein, CDR3 DNA. The D gene is left open where the match is weak. For some rows the clone size is stated as once, few or many, or as a class when expanded; others skip it.

d_gene: TRBD1; j_gene: TRBJ2-7; v_gene: TRBV6-5; abundance: .; CDR3aa: CATRQGAYEQYF; CDR3nt: TGTGCCACCAGACAGGGGGCTTACGAGCAGTACTTC
d_gene: TRBD1; j_gene: TRBJ1-4; v_gene: TRBV7-9; abundance: .; CDR3aa: CASSLGQGGANEKLFF; CDR3nt: TGTGCCAGCAGCCTGGGACAGGGAGGAGCTAATGAAAAACTGTTTTTT
d_gene: TRBD1; j_gene: TRBJ2-2; v_gene: TRBV5-1; abundance: .; CDR3aa: CASSYLQGDTGELFF; CDR3nt: TGCGCCAGCAGCTATCTACAGGGGGACACCGGGGAGCTGTTTTTT
d_gene: TRBD2; j_gene: TRBJ2-3; v_gene: TRBV7-9; abundance: .; CDR3aa: CASSLTTAGGLTQYF; CDR3nt: TGTGCCAGCAGCTTGACTACAGCGGGGGGGCTTACGCAGTATTTT
d_gene: .; j_gene: TRBJ1-5; v_gene: TRBV6-5; abundance: .; CDR3aa: CASKQYSNQPQHF; CDR3nt: TGTGCCAGCAAACAGTATAGCAATCAGCCCCAGCATTTT
d_gene: .; j_gene: TRBJ1-4; v_gene: TRBV2; abundance: .; CDR3aa: CASTTTDIFEKLFF; CDR3nt: TGTGCCAGCACGACGACAGATATATTTGAAAAACTGTTTTTT
d_gene: .; j_gene: TRBJ1-2; v_gene: TRBV10-1; abundance: few; CDR3aa: CASSEDFNYGYTF; CDR3nt: TGCGCCAGCAGTGAGGACTTTAACTATGGCTACACCTTC
d_gene: .; j_gene: TRBJ1-2; v_gene: TRBV7-2; abundance: few; CDR3aa: CASSLARGGGGGDGYTF; CDR3nt: TGTGCCAGCAGCTTAGCGCGGGGAGGCGGTGGGGGAGATGGCTACACCTTC
d_gene: TRBD2; j_gene: TRBJ2-7; v_gene: TRBV5-4; abundance: once; CDR3aa: CASSSFTSGPPYEQYF; CDR3nt: TGTGCCAGCAGCTCTTTTACTAGCGGGCCTCCCTACGAGCAGTACTTC
d_gene: TRBD1; j_gene: TRBJ1-4; v_gene: TRBV4-3; abundance: once; CDR3aa: CASSPLGQGDGKLFF; CDR3nt: TGCGCCAGCAGCCCCCTCGGCCAGGGGGATGGAAAACTGTTTTTT
d_gene: .; j_gene: TRBJ1-2; v_gene: TRBV5-1; abundance: .; CDR3aa: CASSLTVTPTNYGYTF; CDR3nt: TGCGCCAGCAGCTTGACGGTGACACCGACTAACTATGGCTACACCTTC
d_gene: TRBD1; j_gene: TRBJ1-2; v_gene: TRBV30; abundance: .; CDR3aa: CAWRGTGPYGYTF; CDR3nt: TGTGCCTGGAGGGGGACAGGGCCCTATGGCTACACCTTC
d_gene: .; j_gene: TRBJ1-1; v_gene: TRBV30; abundance: .; CDR3aa: CAWGAYTEAFF; CDR3nt: TGTGCCTGGGGGGCCTACACTGAAGCTTTCTTT
d_gene: TRBD1; j_gene: TRBJ2-2; v_gene: TRBV5-4; abundance: .; CDR3aa: CASRADRDDTGELFF; CDR3nt: TGTGCCAGCAGAGCAGACAGGGACGACACCGGGGAGCTGTTTTTT
d_gene: .; j_gene: TRBJ1-6; v_gene: TRBV19; abundance: .; CDR3aa: CASSAQINSPLHF; CDR3nt: TGTGCCAGTAGTGCCCAGATTAATTCACCCCTCCACTTT
d_gene: TRBD1; j_gene: TRBJ1-2; v_gene: TRBV24-1; abundance: .; CDR3aa: CATSDTGGDGYTF; CDR3nt: TGTGCCACCAGTGACACAGGGGGCGATGGCTACACCTTC
d_gene: .; j_gene: TRBJ1-3; v_gene: TRBV4-1; abundance: .; CDR3aa: CASTPTGSGNTIYF; CDR3nt: TGCGCCAGCACTCCCACAGGGAGTGGAAACACCATATATTTT
d_gene: TRBD1; j_gene: TRBJ1-3; v_gene: TRBV7-6; abundance: .; CDR3aa: CASSSQVANRGIGSGNTIYF; CDR3nt: TGTGCCAGCAGCTCCCAGGTGGCCAACAGGGGTATCGGGTCTGGAAACACCATATATTTT
d_gene: .; j_gene: TRBJ2-3; v_gene: TRBV5-4; abundance: .; CDR3aa: CASSLRRGTGTDTQYF; CDR3nt: TGTGCCAGCAGCTTGCGCCGGGGGACCGGCACAGATACGCAGTATTTT
d_gene: TRBD2; j_gene: TRBJ2-2; v_gene: TRBV3-1/TRBV3-2; abundance: .; CDR3aa: CASLGGGTGELFF; CDR3nt: TGTGCCAGCCTCGGGGGGGGCACCGGGGAGCTGTTTTTT
d_gene: TRBD1; j_gene: TRBJ1-1; v_gene: TRBV5-1; abundance: .; CDR3aa: CASSLEAQGATEAFF; CDR3nt: TGCGCCAGCAGCTTGGAAGCCCAGGGGGCCACTGAAGCTTTCTTT
d_gene: .; j_gene: TRBJ1-5; v_gene: TRBV6-5; abundance: .; CDR3aa: CASSYGGGGQPQHF; CDR3nt: TGTGCCAGCAGTTATGGGGGGGGCGGCCAGCCCCAGCATTTT
d_gene: TRBD2; j_gene: TRBJ2-3; v_gene: TRBV10-3; abundance: .; CDR3aa: CAISERTSGGQADTQYF; CDR3nt: TGTGCCATCAGTGAGAGGACTAGCGGGGGGCAGGCAGATACGCAGTATTTT
d_gene: TRBD1; j_gene: TRBJ2-2; v_gene: TRBV6-2/TRBV6-3; abundance: .; CDR3aa: CASSNRDRGRPGELFF; CDR3nt: TGTGCCAGCAGTAACCGGGACAGGGGGCGTCCCGGGGAGCTGTTTTTT
d_gene: TRBD1; j_gene: TRBJ2-7; v_gene: TRBV10-3; abundance: .; CDR3aa: CAISGLRDSEYEQYF; CDR3nt: TGTGCCATCAGCGGACTCCGGGACAGCGAGTACGAGCAGTACTTC
d_gene: .; j_gene: TRBJ2-3; v_gene: TRBV15; abundance: .; CDR3aa: CATSRVRGQSTDTQYF; CDR3nt: TGTGCCACCAGCAGAGTCCGCGGACAGAGCACAGATACGCAGTATTTT
d_gene: .; j_gene: TRBJ1-3; v_gene: TRBV3-1/TRBV3-2; abundance: once; CDR3aa: CASSPSTDTNTIYF; CDR3nt: TGTGCCAGCAGCCCCTCGACAGATACAAACACCATATATTTT
d_gene: .; j_gene: TRBJ2-7; v_gene: TRBV5-6; abundance: .; CDR3aa: CASSPRVTSKRPTF; CDR3nt: TGTGCCAGCAGCCCCCGGGTGACGTCAAAACGCCCAACCTTC
d_gene: TRBD1; j_gene: TRBJ1-2; v_gene: TRBV10-3; abundance: few; CDR3aa: CATMDRGLWNYGYTF; CDR3nt: TGTGCCACAATGGACAGGGGGCTATGGAACTATGGCTACACCTTC
d_gene: TRBD2; j_gene: TRBJ2-3; v_gene: TRBV28; abundance: .; CDR3aa: CASLAGRVDTQYF; CDR3nt: TGTGCCAGTTTAGCGGGGAGGGTTGATACGCAGTATTTT
d_gene: .; j_gene: TRBJ2-7; v_gene: TRBV6-5; abundance: .; CDR3aa: CASSYGMGDYEQYF; CDR3nt: TGTGCCAGCAGTTACGGGATGGGAGATTACGAGCAGTACTTC
d_gene: .; j_gene: TRBJ2-2; v_gene: TRBV5-8; abundance: .; CDR3aa: CASSYDRPGELFF; CDR3nt: TGTGCCAGCAGCTACGACAGGCCCGGGGAGCTGTTTTTT
d_gene: .; j_gene: TRBJ1-4; v_gene: TRBV5-4; abundance: .; CDR3aa: CASSTTATSEKLFF; CDR3nt: TGTGCCAGCAGCACCACAGCCACCTCGGAAAAACTGTTTTTT
d_gene: .; j_gene: TRBJ1-5; v_gene: TRBV19; abundance: .; CDR3aa: CASSMSIDSNQPQHF; CDR3nt: TGTGCCAGTAGTATGTCCATAGATAGCAATCAGCCCCAGCATTTT
d_gene: TRBD1; j_gene: TRBJ2-2; v_gene: TRBV4-3; abundance: .; CDR3aa: CASSQEPQGMMGTGELFF; CDR3nt: TGCGCCAGCAGCCAAGAGCCACAGGGGATGATGGGCACCGGGGAGCTGTTTTTT
d_gene: .; j_gene: TRBJ1-2; v_gene: TRBV28; abundance: .; CDR3aa: CASSFPREGGYGYTF; CDR3nt: TGTGCCAGCAGTTTCCCACGGGAGGGGGGCTATGGCTACACCTTC
d_gene: .; j_gene: TRBJ1-3; v_gene: TRBV28; abundance: few; CDR3aa: CASSLYGGDGNTIYF; CDR3nt: TGTGCCAGCAGTTTATACGGGGGAGACGGAAACACCATATATTTT
d_gene: .; j_gene: TRBJ1-1; v_gene: TRBV18; abundance: .; CDR3aa: CASSPPTASRGFF; CDR3nt: TGTGCCAGCTCACCACCCACGGCATCGAGAGGTTTCTTT
d_gene: TRBD2; j_gene: TRBJ2-1; v_gene: TRBV4-1; abundance: .; CDR3aa: CASSQVLGGEPFF; CDR3nt: TGCGCCAGCAGCCAAGTATTGGGGGGGGAGCCGTTCTTC
d_gene: .; j_gene: TRBJ2-1; v_gene: TRBV19; abundance: .; CDR3aa: CASSITGDEQFF; CDR3nt: TGTGCCAGTAGTATAACGGGGGATGAGCAGTTCTTC
d_gene: .; j_gene: TRBJ2-7; v_gene: TRBV7-2; abundance: .; CDR3aa: CASSLNWGNEQYF; CDR3nt: TGTGCCAGCAGCTTAAACTGGGGCAACGAGCAGTACTTC
d_gene: .; j_gene: TRBJ2-3; v_gene: TRBV5-1; abundance: .; CDR3aa: CASSFRQGLADTQYF; CDR3nt: TGCGCCAGCAGCTTTCGGCAGGGTTTGGCAGATACGCAGTATTTT
d_gene: .; j_gene: TRBJ1-1; v_gene: TRBV19; abundance: .; CDR3aa: CASRTPNTEAFF; CDR3nt: TGTGCCAGTAGAACACCTAACACTGAAGCTTTCTTT
d_gene: .; j_gene: TRBJ2-5; v_gene: TRBV3-1/TRBV3-2; abundance: .; CDR3aa: CASSPISETQYF; CDR3nt: TGTGCCAGCAGCCCTATATCAGAGACCCAGTACTTC
d_gene: .; j_gene: TRBJ1-2; v_gene: TRBV13; abundance: once; CDR3aa: CASSLGQVSPKIYGYTF; CDR3nt: TGTGCCAGCAGCTTAGGACAGGTATCCCCCAAGATCTATGGCTACACCTTC
d_gene: .; j_gene: TRBJ1-2; v_gene: TRBV28; abundance: .; CDR3aa: CASSLVGTYFGYTF; CDR3nt: TGTGCCAGCAGTCTAGTAGGGACATATTTTGGCTACACCTTC
d_gene: .; j_gene: TRBJ2-3; v_gene: TRBV24-1; abundance: .; CDR3aa: CASDYPTDTQYF; CDR3nt: TGTGCCTCCGACTATCCGACAGATACGCAGTATTTT
d_gene: TRBD1; j_gene: TRBJ1-2; v_gene: TRBV19; abundance: .; CDR3aa: CASSTDRVENYGYTF; CDR3nt: TGTGCCAGTAGTACAGACAGGGTCGAGAACTATGGCTACACCTTC
d_gene: TRBD1; j_gene: TRBJ1-5; v_gene: TRBV7-9; abundance: .; CDR3aa: CASSTGQGGRNQPQHF; CDR3nt: TGTGCCAGCAGCACTGGACAGGGTGGGCGCAATCAGCCCCAGCATTTT
d_gene: .; j_gene: TRBJ1-2; v_gene: TRBV4-3; abundance: .; CDR3aa: CASSQENGEEGYTF; CDR3nt: TGCGCCAGCAGCCAAGAGAATGGGGAGGAGGGCTACACCTTC
d_gene: TRBD1; j_gene: TRBJ1-5; v_gene: TRBV4-1; abundance: .; CDR3aa: CASSQTSQGGNQPQHF; CDR3nt: TGCGCCAGCAGCCAAACCTCACAGGGGGGCAATCAGCCCCAGCATTTT
d_gene: .; j_gene: TRBJ2-7; v_gene: TRBV10-3; abundance: .; CDR3aa: CAISETVYEQYF; CDR3nt: TGTGCCATCAGTGAGACAGTCTACGAGCAGTACTTC